The 6 T cell receptor beta chains given below trace back to one sample, sequenced in a study of vaccination effects on CD4 cells after COVID-19. Clones were read by immunoSEQ multiplex PCR, and TCRdb kept only the in-frame ones, dropping some. The sample consists of 50,000 or so clones, approximately 70% of them appearing once. No antigen has been identified for these receptors. Cells that had been cultured for about 10 days were the source of isolated CD4+ T cells. Here the sequenced sample was CD4+ T cells from PBMCs cultured without peptide, taken before COVID-19 vaccination. These receptors came from a human donor who received a COVID-19 vaccine.

The rearrangement joins TRBV27 to TRBJ2-1; the D gene is possibly TRBD2 (7 bases). V lost 8 bases and J lost 6, with 11 bases in between. This CDR3 spans 12 amino acids. CDR1 and CDR2 from the germline V gene are MNHEY and SMNVEV (reference sequence). CDR3 sequence reads: CASGGASNEQFF. DNA of the CDR3: TGTGCCAGCGGGGGGGCCTCCAATGAGCAGTTCTTC.

The chain has TRBV25-1 and TRBJ2-3; 15 nucleotides agree with TRBD2. V lost 6 bases and J lost 3; bases outside the gene matches: 4. The CDR3 length is 16 residues. CDR1 and CDR2 (germline): MGHDK, SYGVNS. CDR3 coding DNA: TGTGCCAGCAGGGGAGGACTAGCGGGAGGGACAGATACGCAGTATTTT. As protein: CASRGGLAGGTDTQYF.

The gene calls are TRBV28 and TRBJ1-1; TRBD1 agrees at 10 bases. Unmatched junction bases numbered 16, after V lost 10 bases and J lost 8 bases. Germline V gene sequence: CDR1 MDHEN, CDR2 SYDVKM. The CDR3 runs 15 residues. The chain's CDR3 is CATIARKTGGTEAFF. CDR3 DNA sequence: TGTGCCACCATAGCCCGGAAGACAGGGGGCACCGAAGCTTTCTTT.

A few counts support this clone. The rearrangement links TRBV5-4 to TRBJ2-1, with D possibly TRBD1 on 5 matching bases. V shed 4 bases and J shed 3 bases, with 8 bases lying between them. Germline CDR1 SGHNT, CDR2 YYREEE (reference sequence). There are 13 residues in the CDR3. Written as DNA, the CDR3 is TGTGCCAGCAGCCGTGACAGCTACAATGAGCAGTTCTTC. It yields the protein CASSRDSYNEQFF.

The chain is built from TRBV7-6 and TRBJ1-4; D might be TRBD1 (5 bases). CDR1 is SGHVS, CDR2 FNYEAQ, per germline. V was pared by 3 bases and J by 3 bases, with 14 bases between. The CDR3 loop spans 16 amino acids. DNA for the CDR3: TGTGCCAGCAGCTTTGACTTCAGGGCTCCTAATGAAAAACTGTTTTTT. It encodes CASSFDFRAPNEKLFF.

In this sample, this clone turned up a few times. The rearrangement joins TRBV6-5 to TRBJ2-3; tentatively, D is TRBD2 (5 bases). The V gene's germline CDR1 is MNHEY and CDR2 SVGAGI. CDR3 size: 14 residues. The V end was cut by 0 bases, the J end by 4 bases, with 8 bases between. CDR3 sequence (DNA): TGTGCCAGCAGTTACTCGTGGCGGGCAGATACGCAGTATTTT. Translation: CASSYSWRADTQYF.